A single sample is the source of the 2 T cell receptor beta chains below, sequenced in a study of T cell responses to AZD1222 COVID-19 vaccine (dated by TCRdb to the early 2020s). This specimen's time point label, per the study, means: baseline before first vaccination. The sample's treatment or condition label, in plain terms: meningococcal conjugate vaccine given as trial control. Preparation of the library involved the immunoSEQ multiplex PCR assay. TCRdb's version of the immuneACCESS table is confined to in-frame rearrangements and falls short of the full clone set. An unresolved V gene accounts for under half of the shortfall where checked; the remainder is of unknown origin. Here the sample has about 120,000 clones; roughly 88% occur a single time. The ten largest clones represent approximately 18% of the sample. The sample consisted of peripheral blood, taken on day 0 of MenACWY control vaccination. These receptors originate from an adult in good health.

This sequence joins TRBV7-2 and TRBJ2-5, with D possibly being TRBD1 or TRBD2 (5 bases each). V lost 5 bases and J 1 base, leaving 8 bases between the germline ends. Germline values: CDR1 SGHTA, CDR2 FQGNSA. This CDR3 comprises 13 residues. CDR3 loop: CASSRGAQETQYF. The CDR3 DNA is TGTGCCAGCAGCCGAGGGGCCCAAGAGACCCAGTACTTC. The whole variable domain, remainder taken from reference TRBV7-2 and TRBJ2-5, is GAGVSQSPSNKVTEKGKDVELRCDPISGHTALYWYRQSLGQGLEFLIYFQGNSAPDKSGLPSDRFSAERTGGSVSTLTIQRTQQEDSAVYLCASSRGAQETQYFGPGTRLLVL.

The gene calls are TRBV6-5 and TRBJ2-7; D might be TRBD1 (5 bases). CDR3 length: 12 amino acids. The V end lost 7 bases, the J end lost 5 bases, and 12 bases lay between the germline ends. In germline, CDR1 is MNHEY, CDR2 SVGAGI. CDR3 coding DNA: TGTGCCAGCATAGGGGTCGTAAACGAGCAGTACTTC. It codes for CASIGVVNEQYF.